The present T cell receptor beta chain was sequenced within a study of neurological immune-mediated disorders. Study outcomes and limitations: Expansion of TCR clones was greatest in HTLV-1-associated myelopathy and smallest in multiple sclerosis, where it fell below that of healthy controls.

This clonotype occurred many times. Its antigen is unknown. Using its own MiXCR run on the 5' RACE reads, TCRdb lists one record per CDR3 protein. Here the sample spans tens of thousands of distinct CDR3 sequences, approximately 4% being singletons. The TCR comes from a woman in her fifties or sixties with multiple sclerosis. The sequencing input was PBMCs.

The CDR3 DNA reads TGCAGCGTTGAAACCTGGTCCACTGAAGCTTTCTTT. Its protein product is CSVETWSTEAFF. V gene TRBV29-1 combines with J gene TRBJ1-1; the D is unclear. CDR3 length equals 12 residues. Trimming left V 2 bases short and J 4 bases short, with 8 bases between. The germline gives CDR1 SQVTM, CDR2 ANQGSEA.